This T cell receptor (beta chain) derives from a study of blood T cell repertoires in COVID-19. Turning to the study itself: T cells, B-cell-depleted T cells, or PBMCs provided the cDNA or gDNA that served as material.

This clone occurred a few times. Original methodology: How many nucleated cells were present was estimated from reference gene primer amplification. Assay used: immunoSEQ multiplex PCR; TCRdb lists only in-frame clones, some missing. V, J and clone size were drawn from that table, and D and trimming were deduced from the DNA. The sample carries around 130,000 clones, about nine tenths recorded once. The CDR3 runs to 14 residues. Germline V gene lookup returns CDR1 KGHSH and CDR2 LQKENI. The junction had 4 bases not matched to a gene; V was cut back by 4 bases and J by 3 bases. The TCR comes from a woman aged 80 or over with acute or convalescent COVID-19. Sequencing was done on a sample of peripheral blood. V usage is TRBV18 and J usage is TRBJ2-7, with 9 bases that match TRBD2. The CDR3 region has the DNA TGTGCCAGCTCACTAGCGGGGGCCCTCTACGAGCAGTACTTC. It translates to CASSLAGALYEQYF.